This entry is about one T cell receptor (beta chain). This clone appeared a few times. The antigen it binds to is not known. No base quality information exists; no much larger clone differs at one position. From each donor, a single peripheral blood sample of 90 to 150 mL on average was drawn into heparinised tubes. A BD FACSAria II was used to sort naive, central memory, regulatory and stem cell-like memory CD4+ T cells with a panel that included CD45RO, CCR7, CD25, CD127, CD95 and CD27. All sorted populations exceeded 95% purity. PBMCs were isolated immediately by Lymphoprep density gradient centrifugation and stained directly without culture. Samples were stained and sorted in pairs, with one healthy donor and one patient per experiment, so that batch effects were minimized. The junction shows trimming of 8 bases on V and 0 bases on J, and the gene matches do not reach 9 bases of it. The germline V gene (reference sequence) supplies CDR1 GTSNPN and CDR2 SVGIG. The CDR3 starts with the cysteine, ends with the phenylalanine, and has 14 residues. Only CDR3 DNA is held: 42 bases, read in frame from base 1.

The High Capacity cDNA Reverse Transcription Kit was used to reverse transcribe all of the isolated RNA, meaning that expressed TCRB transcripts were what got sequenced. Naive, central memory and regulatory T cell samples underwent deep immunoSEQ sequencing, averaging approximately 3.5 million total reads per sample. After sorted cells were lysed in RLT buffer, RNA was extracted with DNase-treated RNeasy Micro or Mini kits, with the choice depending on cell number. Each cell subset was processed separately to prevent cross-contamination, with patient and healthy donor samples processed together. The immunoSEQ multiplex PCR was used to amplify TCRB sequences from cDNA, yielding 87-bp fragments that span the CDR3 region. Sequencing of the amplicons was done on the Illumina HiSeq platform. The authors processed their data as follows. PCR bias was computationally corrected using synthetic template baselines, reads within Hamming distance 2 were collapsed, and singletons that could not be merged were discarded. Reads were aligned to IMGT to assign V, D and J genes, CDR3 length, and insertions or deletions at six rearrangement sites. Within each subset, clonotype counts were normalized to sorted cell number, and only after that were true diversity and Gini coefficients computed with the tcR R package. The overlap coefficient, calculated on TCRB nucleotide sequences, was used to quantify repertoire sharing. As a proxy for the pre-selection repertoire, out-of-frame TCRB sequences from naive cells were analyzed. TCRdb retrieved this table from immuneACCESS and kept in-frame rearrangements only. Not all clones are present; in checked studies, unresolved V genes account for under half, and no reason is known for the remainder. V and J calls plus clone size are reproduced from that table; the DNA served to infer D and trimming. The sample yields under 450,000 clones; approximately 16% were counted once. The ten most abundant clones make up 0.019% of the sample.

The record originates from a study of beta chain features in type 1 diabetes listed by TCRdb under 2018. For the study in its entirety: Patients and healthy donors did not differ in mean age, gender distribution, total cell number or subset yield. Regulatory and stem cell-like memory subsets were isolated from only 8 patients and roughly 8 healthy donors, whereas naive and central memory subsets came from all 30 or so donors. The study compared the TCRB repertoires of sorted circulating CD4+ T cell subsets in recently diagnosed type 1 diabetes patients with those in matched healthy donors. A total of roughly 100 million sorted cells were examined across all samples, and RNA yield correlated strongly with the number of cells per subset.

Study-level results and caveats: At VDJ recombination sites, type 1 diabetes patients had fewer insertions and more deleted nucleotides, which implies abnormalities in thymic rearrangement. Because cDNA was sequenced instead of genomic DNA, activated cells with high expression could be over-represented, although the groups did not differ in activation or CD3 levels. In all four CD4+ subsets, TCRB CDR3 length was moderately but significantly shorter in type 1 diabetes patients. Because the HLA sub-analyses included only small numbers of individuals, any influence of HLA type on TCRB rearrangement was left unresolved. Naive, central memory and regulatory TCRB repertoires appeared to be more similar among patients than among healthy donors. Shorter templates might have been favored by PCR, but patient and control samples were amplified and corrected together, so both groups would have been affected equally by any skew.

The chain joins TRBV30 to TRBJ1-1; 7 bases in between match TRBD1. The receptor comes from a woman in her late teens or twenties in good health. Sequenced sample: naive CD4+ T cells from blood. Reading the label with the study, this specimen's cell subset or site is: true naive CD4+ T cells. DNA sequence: TGTGCCCGAGACCGGGACAGCCTGAACACTGAAGCTTTCTTT. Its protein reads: CARDRDSLNTEAFF.